This T cell receptor (beta chain) was captured in a study of post-analysis software for immune sequencing data (dated by TCRdb to 2013 to 2016). General notes on the study: Recorded disease courses included relapsing-remitting, secondary progressive and progressive-relapsing multiple sclerosis, with some patients lacking subtype annotation. Patient repertoires were compared against roughly 12 previously published healthy control repertoires from donors aged roughly 6 to 27 years. A subset of samples was prepared in parallel using single-end sample barcoding, then pooled and co-amplified after Illumina adapter ligation.

Library creation used PCR. The listed sequencing device is Illumina HiSeq 2500. Unique molecular identifiers were incorporated into TCR beta cDNA libraries to reduce PCR and sequencing biases. About 500,000 cDNA molecules were obtained for every 1 to 10 million input T cells, so each molecule roughly corresponded to one T cell. The same protocol used for the earlier healthy control dataset was applied to prepare and sequence the patient libraries. Within a given batch, samples were prepared together, multiplexed and sequenced on the same HiSeq lane. On the study's bioinformatics: Raw barcoded reads were processed with MIGEC, discarding single-read molecular identifier groups before consensus assembly and CDR3 extraction. VDJtools was used for post-analysis of the clonotype tables, with diversity normalized by down-sampling every dataset to the smallest sample size. To correct batch-related cross-sample contamination, repertoire overlap clustering matched CDR3 amino acid sequences but not nucleotide sequences. TCRdb reworked the public reads: Q25 trimming with fastp, MiXCR clone assembly, productive beta chains retained. Each record represents a unique CDR3 protein, reported with the most common genes and DNA among its rows. TCRdb, not the original authors, processed these V and J calls. This sample comprises about 260,000 distinct CDR3 sequences, approximately 34% of them detected only once. The top ten clonotypes cover under 5.5% of the sample.

The CDR1 and CDR2 encoded by the germline V gene (reference sequence) are LGHDT and YNNKEL. Trimming takes 4 bases from V and 3 bases from J, and the germline ends sit 15 bases apart. CDR3 length: 15 amino acids, cysteine to phenylalanine. The read is trimmed to its CDR3 DNA, 45 bases read in frame from base 1. General findings and caveats noted by the study authors: Significantly higher frequencies in patients than in controls were found for about five TRBV segments, including TRBV5-6, TRBV5-1 and TRBV20-1. Multiple sclerosis patients had significantly lower normalized Chao1 diversity than controls, a result that suggests substantial peripheral T-cell clonal expansion. Direct clustering with F measure showed strong co-clustering of samples prepared in the same batch, prompting a batch-effect correction. The control group was slightly older than the multiple sclerosis patient group.

TCR beta repertoires were profiled from peripheral blood of roughly 13 young patients with multiple sclerosis to demonstrate the VDJtools post-analysis software. The patients with multiple sclerosis were children and adolescents between about 6 and 15 years of age. A few counts support this clonotype. The antigen it recognizes is unknown. The sample holds no much larger clone one base away, and base qualities are not on file. The clonotype originates from a girl between 5 and 17 years old with multiple sclerosis. The sequencing sample was made of blood. The rearrangement combines TRBV3-1 with TRBJ1-1; D gene: possibly TRBD1, on 6 matching bases. The CDR3 amino acid sequence is: CASSLSTGGHTEAFF. The sequenced DNA: TGTGCCAGCAGCCTTTCCACGGGGGGGCACACTGAAGCTTTCTTT.